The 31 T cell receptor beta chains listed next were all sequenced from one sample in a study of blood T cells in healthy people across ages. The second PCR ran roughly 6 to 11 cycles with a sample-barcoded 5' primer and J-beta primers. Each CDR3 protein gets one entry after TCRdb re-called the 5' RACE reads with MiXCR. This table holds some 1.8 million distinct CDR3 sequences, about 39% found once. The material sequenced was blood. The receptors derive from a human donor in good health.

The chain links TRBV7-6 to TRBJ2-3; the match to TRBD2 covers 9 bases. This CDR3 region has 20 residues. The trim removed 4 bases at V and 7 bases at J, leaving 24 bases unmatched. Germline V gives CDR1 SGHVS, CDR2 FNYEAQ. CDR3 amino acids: CASSSPRVAGETPHTYTQYF. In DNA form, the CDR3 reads TGTGCCAGCAGCTCCCCCAGGGTAGCGGGGGAAACCCCCCACACGTATACGCAGTATTTT.

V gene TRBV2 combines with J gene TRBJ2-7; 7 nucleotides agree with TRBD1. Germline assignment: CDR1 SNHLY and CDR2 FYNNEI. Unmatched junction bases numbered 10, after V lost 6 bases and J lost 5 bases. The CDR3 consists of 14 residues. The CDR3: CASRYGQVPHEQYF. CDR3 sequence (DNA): TGTGCCAGCAGATACGGACAGGTCCCCCACGAGCAGTACTTC.

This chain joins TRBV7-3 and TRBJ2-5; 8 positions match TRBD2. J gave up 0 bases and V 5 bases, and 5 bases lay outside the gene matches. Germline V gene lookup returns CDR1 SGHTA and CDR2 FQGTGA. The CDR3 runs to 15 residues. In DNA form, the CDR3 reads TGTGCCAGCAGCCTTAGCGGGGACAACCAAGAGACCCAGTACTTC. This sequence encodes CASSLSGDNQETQYF.

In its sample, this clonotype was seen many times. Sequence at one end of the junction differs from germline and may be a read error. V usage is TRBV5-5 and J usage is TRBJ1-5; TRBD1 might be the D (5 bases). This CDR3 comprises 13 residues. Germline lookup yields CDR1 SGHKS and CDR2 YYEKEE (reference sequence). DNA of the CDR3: TGCGCCAGCAGCCTCGGGGCTGATCAGCCCCAGCATTTT. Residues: CASSLGADQPQHF. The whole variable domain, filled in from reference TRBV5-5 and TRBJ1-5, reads DAGVTQSPTHLIKTRGQQVTLRCSPISGHKSVSWYQQVLGQGPQFIFQYYEKEERGRGNFPDRFSARQFPNYSSELNVNALLLGDSALYLCASSLGADQPQHFGDGTRLSIL.

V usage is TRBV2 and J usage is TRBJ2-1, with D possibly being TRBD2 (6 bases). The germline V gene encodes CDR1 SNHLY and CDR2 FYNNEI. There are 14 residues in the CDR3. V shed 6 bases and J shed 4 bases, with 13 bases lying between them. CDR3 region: CASSRTNLYNEQFF. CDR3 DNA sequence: TGTGCCAGCAGCCGGACTAACTTGTACAATGAGCAGTTCTTC.

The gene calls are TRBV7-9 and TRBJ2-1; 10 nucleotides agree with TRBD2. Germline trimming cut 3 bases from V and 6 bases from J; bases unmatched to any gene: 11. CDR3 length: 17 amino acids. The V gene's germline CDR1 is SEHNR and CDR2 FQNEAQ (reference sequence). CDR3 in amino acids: CASSFGYPQRGGNEQFF. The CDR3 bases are TGTGCCAGCAGCTTTGGTTATCCTCAGCGGGGGGGCAATGAGCAGTTCTTC. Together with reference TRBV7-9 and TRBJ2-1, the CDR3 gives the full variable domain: DTGVSQNPRHKITKRGQNVTFRCDPISEHNRLYWYRQTLGQGPEFLTYFQNEAQLEKSRLLSDRFSAERPKGSFSTLEIQRTEQGDSAMYLCASSFGYPQRGGNEQFFGPGTRLTVL.

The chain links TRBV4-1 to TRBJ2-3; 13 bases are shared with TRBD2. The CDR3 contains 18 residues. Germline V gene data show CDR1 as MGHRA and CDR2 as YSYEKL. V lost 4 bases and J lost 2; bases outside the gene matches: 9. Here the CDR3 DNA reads TGCGCCAGCAGCCTCACCGGACTAGCGGGGGAGGACACAGATACGCAGTATTTT. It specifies CASSLTGLAGEDTDTQYF.

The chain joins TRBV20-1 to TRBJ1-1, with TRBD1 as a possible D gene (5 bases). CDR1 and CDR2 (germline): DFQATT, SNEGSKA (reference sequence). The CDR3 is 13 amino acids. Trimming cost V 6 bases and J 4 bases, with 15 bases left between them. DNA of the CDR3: TGCAGTGCGCCCTCTCAGGGTGGCACTGAAGCTTTCTTT. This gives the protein CSAPSQGGTEAFF.

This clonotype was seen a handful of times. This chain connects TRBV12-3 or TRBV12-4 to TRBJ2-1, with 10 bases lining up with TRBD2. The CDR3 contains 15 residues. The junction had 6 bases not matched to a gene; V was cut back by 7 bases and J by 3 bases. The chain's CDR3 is CASTPKRGGYNEQFF. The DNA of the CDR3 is TGTGCCAGCACCCCTAAGCGGGGGGGCTACAATGAGCAGTTCTTC.

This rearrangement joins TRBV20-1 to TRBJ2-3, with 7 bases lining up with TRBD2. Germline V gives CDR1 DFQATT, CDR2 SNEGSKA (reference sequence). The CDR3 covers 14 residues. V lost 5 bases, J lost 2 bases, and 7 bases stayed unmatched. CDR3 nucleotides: TGCAGTGCTGGTTCCGGGACTACCACAGATACGCAGTATTTT. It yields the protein CSAGSGTTTDTQYF.

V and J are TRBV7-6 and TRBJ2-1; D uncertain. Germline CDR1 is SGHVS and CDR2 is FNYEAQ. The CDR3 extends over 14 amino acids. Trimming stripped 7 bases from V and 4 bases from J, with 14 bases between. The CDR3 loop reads CASNERFGYNEQFF. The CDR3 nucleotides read TGTGCCAGCAACGAACGATTCGGGTACAATGAGCAGTTCTTC. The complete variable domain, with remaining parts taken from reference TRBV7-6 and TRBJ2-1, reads GAGVSQSPRYKVTKRGQDVALRCDPISGHVSLYWYRQALGQGPEFLTYFNYEAQQDKSGLPNDRFSAERPEGSISTLTIQRTEQRDSAMYRCASNERFGYNEQFFGPGTRLTVL.

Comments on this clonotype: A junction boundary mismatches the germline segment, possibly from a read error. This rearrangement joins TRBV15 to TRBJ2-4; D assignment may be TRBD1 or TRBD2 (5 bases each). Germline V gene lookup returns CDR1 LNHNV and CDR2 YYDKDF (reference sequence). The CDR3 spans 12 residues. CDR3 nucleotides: TGTACCACCAGCAGAGGGGCGTATGAGCAGTACTTC. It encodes CTTSRGAYEQYF.

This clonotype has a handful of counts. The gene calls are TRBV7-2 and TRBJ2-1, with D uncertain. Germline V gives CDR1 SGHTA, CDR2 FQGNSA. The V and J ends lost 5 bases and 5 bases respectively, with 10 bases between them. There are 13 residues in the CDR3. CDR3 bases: TGTGCCAGCAGCAAGACCGAAAACAATGAGCAGTTCTTC. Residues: CASSKTENNEQFF.

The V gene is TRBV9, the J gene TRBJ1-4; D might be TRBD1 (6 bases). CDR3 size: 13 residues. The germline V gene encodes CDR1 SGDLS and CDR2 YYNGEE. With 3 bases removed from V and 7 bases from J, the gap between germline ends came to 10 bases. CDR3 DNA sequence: TGTGCCAGCAGCGGCAGGGGTGGTGAAAAACTGTTTTTT. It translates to CASSGRGGEKLFF.

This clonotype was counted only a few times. CDR3 in DNA: TGTGCCATCAGTACGACATTTACCTACGAGCAGTACTTC. Encoded protein: CAISTTFTYEQYF. The rearrangement links TRBV10-3 to TRBJ2-7; D remains unclear. The ends were cut back, 5 bases at V and 2 bases at J, with 10 bases in the middle. This CDR3 spans 13 amino acids. The germline V gene has CDR1 ENHRY and CDR2 SYGVKD.

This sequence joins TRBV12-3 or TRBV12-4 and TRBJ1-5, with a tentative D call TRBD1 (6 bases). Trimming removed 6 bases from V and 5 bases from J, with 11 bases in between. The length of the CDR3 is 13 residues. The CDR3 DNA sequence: TGTGCCAGCAGACGGACAGTGGATCAGCCCCAGCATTTT. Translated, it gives CASRRTVDQPQHF.

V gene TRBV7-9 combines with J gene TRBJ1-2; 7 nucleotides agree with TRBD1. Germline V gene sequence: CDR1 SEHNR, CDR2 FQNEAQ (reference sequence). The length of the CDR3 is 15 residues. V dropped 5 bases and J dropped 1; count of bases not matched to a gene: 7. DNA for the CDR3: TGTGCCAGCAGCATAGGACAGGCTATTAACTATGGCTACACCTTC. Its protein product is CASSIGQAINYGYTF.

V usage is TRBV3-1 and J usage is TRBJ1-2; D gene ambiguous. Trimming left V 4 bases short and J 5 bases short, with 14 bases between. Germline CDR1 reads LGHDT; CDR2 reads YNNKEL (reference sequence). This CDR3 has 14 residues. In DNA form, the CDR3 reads TGTGCCAGCAGCCCCCCAGGACCCGATTATGGCTACACCTTC. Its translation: CASSPPGPDYGYTF.

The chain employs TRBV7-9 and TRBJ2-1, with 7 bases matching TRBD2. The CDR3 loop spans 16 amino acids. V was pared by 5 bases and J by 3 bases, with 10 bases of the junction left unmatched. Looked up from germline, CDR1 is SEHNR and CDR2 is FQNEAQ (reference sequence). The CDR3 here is CASSGVWAGDYNEQFF. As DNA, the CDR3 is TGTGCCAGCAGCGGCGTTTGGGCGGGGGACTACAATGAGCAGTTCTTC.

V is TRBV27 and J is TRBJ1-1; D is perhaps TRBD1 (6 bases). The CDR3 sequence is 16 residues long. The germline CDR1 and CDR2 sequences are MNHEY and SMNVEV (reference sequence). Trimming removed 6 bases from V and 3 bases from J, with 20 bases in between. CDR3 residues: CASRPGQRLKDTEAFF. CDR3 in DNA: TGTGCCAGCAGGCCAGGACAGAGGCTCAAGGACACTGAAGCTTTCTTT.

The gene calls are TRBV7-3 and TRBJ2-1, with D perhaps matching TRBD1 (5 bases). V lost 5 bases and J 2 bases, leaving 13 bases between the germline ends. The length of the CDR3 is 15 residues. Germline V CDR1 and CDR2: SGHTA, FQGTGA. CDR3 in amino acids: CASSTGQGPYNEQFF. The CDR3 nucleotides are TGTGCCAGCAGCACTGGGCAGGGCCCCTACAATGAGCAGTTCTTC.

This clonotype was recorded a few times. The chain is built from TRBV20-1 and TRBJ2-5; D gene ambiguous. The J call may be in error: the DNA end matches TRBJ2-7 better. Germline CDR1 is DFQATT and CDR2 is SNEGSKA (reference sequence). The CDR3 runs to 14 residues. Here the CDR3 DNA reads TGCAGTGCTAGAATGTTGGAGCCCGGAAACGAGCAGTACTTC. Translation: CSARMLEPGNEQYF.

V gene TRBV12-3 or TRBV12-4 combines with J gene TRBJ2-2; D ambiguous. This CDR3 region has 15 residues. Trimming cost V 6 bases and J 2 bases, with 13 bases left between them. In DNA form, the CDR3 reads TGTGCCAGCAGGGCGGACCTCGGAAACACCGGGGAGCTGTTTTTT. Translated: CASRADLGNTGELFF.

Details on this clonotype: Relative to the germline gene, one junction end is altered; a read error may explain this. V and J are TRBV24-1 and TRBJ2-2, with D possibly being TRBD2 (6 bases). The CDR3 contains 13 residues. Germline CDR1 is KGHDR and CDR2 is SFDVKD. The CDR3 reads CATSDPNTGGLFF. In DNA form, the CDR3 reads TGTGCCACCAGTGATCCGAACACCGGGGGGCTGTTTTTT.

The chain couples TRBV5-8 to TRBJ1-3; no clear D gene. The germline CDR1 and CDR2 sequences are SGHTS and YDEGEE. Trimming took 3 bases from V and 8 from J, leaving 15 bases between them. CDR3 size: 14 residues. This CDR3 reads CASSWNSRRDTIYF. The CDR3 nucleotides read TGTGCCAGCAGCTGGAACAGCCGCCGAGACACCATATATTTT.

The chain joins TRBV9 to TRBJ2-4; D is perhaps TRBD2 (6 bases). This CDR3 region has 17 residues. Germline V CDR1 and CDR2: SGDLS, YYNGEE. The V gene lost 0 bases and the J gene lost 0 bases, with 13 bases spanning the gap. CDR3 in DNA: TGTGCCAGCAGCGTAGCTTCAGCGGGCCTAGCCAAAAACATTCAGTACTTC. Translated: CASSVASAGLAKNIQYF.

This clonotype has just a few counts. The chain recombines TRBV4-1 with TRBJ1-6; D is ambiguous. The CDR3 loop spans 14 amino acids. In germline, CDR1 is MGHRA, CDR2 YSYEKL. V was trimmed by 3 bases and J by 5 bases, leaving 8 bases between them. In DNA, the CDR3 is TGCGCCAGCAGCCAGCTCACCGATAATTCACCCCTCCACTTT. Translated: CASSQLTDNSPLHF.

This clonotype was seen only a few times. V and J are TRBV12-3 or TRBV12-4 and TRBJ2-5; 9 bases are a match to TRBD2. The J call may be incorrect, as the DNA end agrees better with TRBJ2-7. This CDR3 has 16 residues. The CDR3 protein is CASSGTPGLAAGEQYF. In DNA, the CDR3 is TGTGCCAGCAGTGGAACACCGGGACTAGCAGCCGGCGAGCAGTACTTC.

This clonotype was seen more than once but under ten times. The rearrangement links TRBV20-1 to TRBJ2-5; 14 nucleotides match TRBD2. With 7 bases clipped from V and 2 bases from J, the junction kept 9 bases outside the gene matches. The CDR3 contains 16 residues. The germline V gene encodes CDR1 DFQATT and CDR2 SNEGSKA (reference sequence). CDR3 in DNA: TGCAGTGGAGGGACTAGCGGGGGCCTACCTCAAGAGACCCAGTACTTC. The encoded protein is CSGGTSGGLPQETQYF.

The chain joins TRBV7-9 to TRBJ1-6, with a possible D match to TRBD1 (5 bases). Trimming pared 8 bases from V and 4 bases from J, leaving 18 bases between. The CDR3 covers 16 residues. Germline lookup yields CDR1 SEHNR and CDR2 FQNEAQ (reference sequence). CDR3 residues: CASAGGYGGYNSPLHF. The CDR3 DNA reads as TGTGCCAGCGCTGGGGGTTATGGGGGGTATAATTCACCCCTCCACTTT.

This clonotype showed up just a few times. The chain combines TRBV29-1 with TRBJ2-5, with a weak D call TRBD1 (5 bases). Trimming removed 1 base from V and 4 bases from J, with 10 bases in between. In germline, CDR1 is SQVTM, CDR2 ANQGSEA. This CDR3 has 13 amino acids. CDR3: CSVEGRVTETQYF. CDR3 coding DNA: TGCAGCGTTGAAGGCAGGGTAACAGAGACCCAGTACTTC. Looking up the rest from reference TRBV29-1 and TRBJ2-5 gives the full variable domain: SAVISQKPSRDICQRGTSLTIQCQVDSQVTMMFWYRQQPGQSLTLIATANQGSEATYESGFVIDKFPISRPNLTFSTLTVSNMSPEDSSIYLCSVEGRVTETQYFGPGTRLLVL.